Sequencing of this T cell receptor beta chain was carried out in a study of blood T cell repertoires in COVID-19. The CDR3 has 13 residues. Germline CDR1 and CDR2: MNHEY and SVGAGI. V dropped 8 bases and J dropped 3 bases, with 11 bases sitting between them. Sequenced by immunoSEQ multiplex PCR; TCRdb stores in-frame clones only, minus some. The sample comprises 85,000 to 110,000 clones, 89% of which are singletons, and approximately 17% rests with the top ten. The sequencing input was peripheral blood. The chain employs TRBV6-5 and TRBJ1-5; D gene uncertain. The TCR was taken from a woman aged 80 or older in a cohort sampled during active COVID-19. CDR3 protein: CASAPANNQPQHF. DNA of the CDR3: TGTGCCAGCGCCCCAGCGAACAATCAGCCCCAGCATTTT.